The 16 T cell receptor beta chains below come from one sample, sequenced in a study of blood T cells in healthy people across ages. Alongside a J-beta primer mix, a sample-barcoded 5' primer served in a second PCR lasting roughly 6 to 11 cycles. TCRdb redid the calling of the 5' RACE reads with MiXCR, one entry per CDR3 protein. The sample contains around 800,000 distinct CDR3 sequences, less than 80% of which appear only once. The sequencing input was blood. The receptors originated from a man aged 25 to 45 in good health.

The sample holds a few counts of this clonotype. The rearrangement joins TRBV29-1 to TRBJ2-1, with 11 nucleotides matching TRBD2. V lost 3 bases and J lost 5; bases outside the gene matches: 3. Germline V lookup: CDR1 SQVTM, CDR2 ANQGSEA. The CDR3 consists of 14 residues. The CDR3 is CSVDRGLADNEQFF. For the CDR3, the DNA is TGCAGCGTTGATAGGGGACTAGCGGACAATGAGCAGTTCTTC.

This clonotype was counted only a few times. CDR3 amino acids: CSVRVGFYEQYF. CDR3 in DNA: TGCAGCGTGAGGGTGGGGTTCTACGAGCAGTACTTC. V gene TRBV29-1 combines with J gene TRBJ2-7; tentatively, D is TRBD2 (5 bases). The CDR3 covers 12 residues. CDR1 is SQVTM, CDR2 ANQGSEA, per germline. Trimming took 6 bases from V and 3 from J, leaving 12 bases between them.

The chain joins TRBV4-3 to TRBJ2-1; 7 bases are shared with TRBD2. The CDR3 extends over 15 amino acids. V trimming: 1 base; J trimming: 6 bases; junction bases outside the gene matches: 6. The germline V gene encodes CDR1 LGHNA and CDR2 YSLEER. The CDR3 sequence is CASSQGRGTTNEQFF. DNA for the CDR3: TGCGCCAGCAGCCAAGGACGAGGGACTACCAATGAGCAGTTCTTC.

V gene TRBV5-1 combines with J gene TRBJ2-1; 7 nucleotides match TRBD1. Germline V gene lookup returns CDR1 SGHRS and CDR2 YFSETQ. CDR3 length: 14 amino acids. V shed 4 bases, J shed 5 bases, and the junction held 6 bases outside the gene matches. The chain's CDR3 is CASSKGDRDNEQFF. For the CDR3, the DNA is TGCGCCAGCAGCAAAGGGGACAGAGACAATGAGCAGTTCTTC.

The chain recombines TRBV28 with TRBJ1-2; TRBD1 matches at 7 bases. J lost 3 bases, V lost 7 bases, and 11 bases had no gene match. Germline V gene data show CDR1 as MDHEN and CDR2 as SYDVKM. This CDR3 region has 15 residues. Here the CDR3 reads CASTDFRGFHYGYTF. CDR3 DNA: TGTGCCAGCACCGACTTCAGGGGGTTTCACTATGGCTACACCTTC.

The rearrangement joins TRBV7-9 to TRBJ2-5; no definite D call. The CDR3 is made up of 11 amino acids. Between the trimmed V and J ends, which lost 5 bases and 12 bases, there was a span of 13 bases. CDR1 and CDR2 (germline): SEHNR, FQNEAQ (reference sequence). CDR3 nucleotides: TGTGCCAGCAGCCAAAGCGACCGGGAGTACTTC. This gives the protein CASSQSDREYF.

The V gene is TRBV7-9, the J gene TRBJ2-2; maybe TRBD1 (6 bases). Trimming took 2 bases from V and 6 from J, leaving 13 bases between them. This CDR3 is built from 15 residues. CDR1 and CDR2 from the germline V gene are SEHNR and FQNEAQ (reference sequence). The CDR3 reads CASSLTGQMAGELFF. As DNA, the CDR3 is TGTGCCAGCAGCTTAACCGGACAGATGGCCGGGGAGCTGTTTTTT.

V and J are TRBV20-1 and TRBJ2-7; 7 bases map to TRBD2. V shed 3 bases, J shed 0 bases, and the junction held 11 bases outside the gene matches. Per the germline V gene, CDR1 is DFQATT and CDR2 is SNEGSKA (reference sequence). This CDR3 is built from 16 residues. The CDR3, as DNA: TGCAGTGCTAGGGGGGGACGAGCGGGGAACTCCTACGAGCAGTACTTC. Its protein is CSARGGRAGNSYEQYF.

The rearrangement uses TRBV7-2 and TRBJ1-4; D gene uncertain. Deletions cut 5 bases from V and 0 bases from J, with 10 bases between. This CDR3 contains 15 residues. In germline, CDR1 is SGHTA, CDR2 FQGNSA. CDR3 sequence reads: CASSNQRATNEKLFF. DNA for the CDR3: TGTGCCAGCAGCAACCAAAGAGCAACTAATGAAAAACTGTTTTTT.

This clonotype came up once. The genes are TRBV29-1 and TRBJ1-1; the D is unclear. V lost 7 bases, J lost 1 base, and 10 bases lay in between. The CDR3 runs to 12 residues. The germline CDR1 and CDR2 sequences are SQVTM and ANQGSEA. The CDR3 DNA sequence: TGCAGCGGGAAAACAGAGAACACTGAAGCTTTCTTT. Translated: CSGKTENTEAFF.

The sample holds a few counts of this clonotype. CDR3 amino acids: CASSQDEAYEQYF. Here the CDR3 DNA reads TGTGCCAGCAGCCAAGACGAGGCCTACGAGCAGTACTTC. The rearrangement joins TRBV4-2 to TRBJ2-7; D is uncertain. CDR1 LGHNA and CDR2 YNFKEQ come from the germline V gene. The V end was cut by 0 bases, the J end by 2 bases, with 5 bases between. The CDR3 spans 13 residues.

The chain has TRBV5-1 and TRBJ2-7; 8 nucleotides align to TRBD1. With V trimmed by 2 bases and J by 7 bases, 14 bases remained unmatched. The CDR3 runs 16 residues. Germline V gene lookup returns CDR1 SGHRS and CDR2 YFSETQ. In DNA, the CDR3 is TGCGCCAGCAGCTTTGGACCTACAGGGGGAAATCAGGAGCAGTACTTC. This translates into CASSFGPTGGNQEQYF.

This chain connects TRBV27 to TRBJ2-7, with a weak D call TRBD1 (7 bases). TRBJ2-4 matches the DNA end more closely, so the J call is doubtful. CDR3 length: 13 residues. In germline, CDR1 is MNHEY, CDR2 SMNVEV (reference sequence). Here the CDR3 reads CASSVAGGNIQYF. The CDR3 nucleotides are TGTGCCAGCAGTGTCGCAGGGGGGAACATTCAGTACTTC.

The chain carries TRBV20-1 and TRBJ2-5, with D perhaps TRBD1 (6 bases). Germline assignment: CDR1 DFQATT and CDR2 SNEGSKA (reference sequence). The CDR3 loop spans 15 amino acids. Trimming stripped 6 bases from V and 5 bases from J, with 22 bases between. The CDR3 nucleotides read TGCAGTGCCCCGAATGTGCAGGGGCTCGTGGAGACCCAGTACTTC. It specifies CSAPNVQGLVETQYF.

The count of this clonotype is one. The CDR3: CASSLVGIAANEKLFF. DNA for the CDR3: TGTGCCAGCAGTTTAGTGGGAATTGCGGCTAATGAAAAACTGTTTTTT. The J gene is TRBJ1-4, the V gene TRBV27; D ambiguous. Trimming removed 2 bases at V and 3 bases at J, with 13 bases between. The germline gives CDR1 MNHEY, CDR2 SMNVEV (reference sequence). The length of the CDR3 is 16 residues. Combining the CDR3 with reference TRBV27 and TRBJ1-4 gives the whole variable domain EAQVTQNPRYLITVTGKKLTVTCSQNMNHEYMSWYRQDPGLGLRQIYYSMNVEVTDKGDVPEGYKVSRKEKRNFPLILESPSPNQTSLYFCASSLVGIAANEKLFFGSGTQLSVL.

The rearrangement links TRBV27 to TRBJ2-7, with D possibly matching TRBD2 (6 bases). Germline loops: CDR1 MNHEY, CDR2 SMNVEV (reference sequence). The CDR3 sequence is 14 residues long. V lost 6 bases and J 4 bases, leaving 16 bases between the germline ends. The CDR3 region is CASRQTGGRYEQYF. The CDR3 DNA reads as TGTGCCAGCAGACAAACCGGGGGAAGGTACGAGCAGTACTTC.